These T cell receptor beta chains were read from a single sample in a study of T cells in Graves' hyperthyroidism and ophthalmopathy. TCRdb recomputed calls from the multiplex PCR reads with MiXCR, one row per CDR3 protein. The sample holds hundreds of thousands of distinct CDR3 sequences, over 35% seen once. Sequenced: blood. The receptors were sampled from a man younger than 30 with Graves' hyperthyroidism. The CDR3 runs from the conserved cysteine through the conserved F or W. Fields, in order: D gene, V gene, clone size, J gene, CDR3 DNA, CDR3 protein. A D gene is named only where the DNA matches it firmly. The listing skips clone size in some rows; elsewhere it reads once, few, many or a size class.

TRBD1,TRBV29-1,many,TRBJ1-5,TGCAGCGTCTGGACAGGGGTAGATCAGCCCCAGCATTTT,CSVWTGVDQPQHF
-,TRBV20-1,-,TRBJ1-5,TGCAGTGCTAGAGATGGAGCGGGGCATAGGCGGCCCCAGCATTTT,CSARDGAGHRRPQHF
TRBD2,TRBV19,few,TRBJ2-7,TGTGCCAGCACCCCAACTAGCGGGGCACAATCCCCCTACGAGCAGTACTTC,CASTPTSGAQSPYEQYF
-,TRBV15,many,TRBJ1-2,TGTGCCACCAGCAGAGTGAGCGACCCCTCCGGCTATGGCTACACCTTC,CATSRVSDPSGYGYTF
-,TRBV4-1,many,TRBJ1-5,TGCGCCAGCAGCCAATGGACGGCTCCGGGACCCCAGCATTTT,CASSQWTAPGPQHF
-,TRBV7-3,few,TRBJ2-2,TGTGCCAGCAGCCCAGCCCTGGGCGGGGAGCTGTTTTTT,CASSPALGGELFF
-,TRBV25-1,many,TRBJ2-5,TGTGCCAGCTCCTGGGTCGCCGGCGAGACCCAGTACTTC,CASSWVAGETQYF
-,TRBV19,few,TRBJ1-1,TGTGCCAGTAGTATAGGGATACAGGGGAACACTGAAGCTTTCTTT,CASSIGIQGNTEAFF
TRBD2,TRBV10-2,many,TRBJ2-5,TGCGCCAGCGGAGGGGAACTAGCGCGGGGGGAAGAGACCCAGTACTTC,CASGGELARGEETQYF
-,TRBV7-2,-,TRBJ2-5,TGTGCCAGCAGCTACCTGGGCGAGGGGAAAGAGACCCAGTACTTC,CASSYLGEGKETQYF
-,TRBV11-2,few,TRBJ1-1,TGTGCCAGCAGCTTAAGGGCAGCTTACATGAACACTGAAGCTTTCTTT,CASSLRAAYMNTEAFF
-,TRBV29-1,few,TRBJ2-1,TGCAGCGTTGATCACGCGGCGTACAATGAGCAGTTCTTC,CSVDHAAYNEQFF
-,TRBV14,many,TRBJ1-1,TGTGCCAGCAGCCAAGCGAGGTCGGGGGGCGCTTTCTTT,CASSQARSGGAFF
-,TRBV5-6,-,TRBJ1-2,TGTGCCAGCAGCCTCTACAGAGACTATGGCTACACCTTC,CASSLYRDYGYTF
TRBD1,TRBV20-1,many,TRBJ1-3,TGCAGTGCCTCGGGACAGTACGGAAACACCATATATTTT,CSASGQYGNTIYF
-,TRBV10-3,-,TRBJ1-2,TGTGCCATCAGTTCCGACCGCAGCTATGGCTACACCTTC,CAISSDRSYGYTF
-,TRBV2,-,TRBJ2-5,TGTGCCGGAAGCGGGTATGCGTTAGAGACCCAGTACTTC,CAGSGYALETQYF
TRBD2,TRBV10-3,few,TRBJ2-7,TGTGCCAGCAGTCCAGACCATTTGGCGGGAGGCTCCTACGAGCAGTACTTC,CASSPDHLAGGSYEQYF
-,TRBV2,-,TRBJ1-4,TGTGCCAGCAGTTTTGACCCCGGCCGTAATGAAAAACTGTTTTTT,CASSFDPGRNEKLFF
-,TRBV5-1,many,TRBJ2-7,TGCGCCAGCAGCTTGGAACCAGGACTTGGCGAGCAGTACTTC,CASSLEPGLGEQYF
-,TRBV29-1,-,TRBJ2-7,TGCAGTTTCTCCTACGAGCAGTACTTC,CSFSYEQYF
-,TRBV6-1,few,TRBJ2-5,TGTGCCAGCAAAGACAGGAGACAAGAGACCCAGTACTTC,CASKDRRQETQYF
TRBD2,TRBV11-2,-,TRBJ2-3,TGTGCCAGCAGCTTACGTGGGAGGGGCATGGGTACGCAGTATTTT,CASSLRGRGMGTQYF
TRBD1,TRBV9,-,TRBJ1-2,TGTGCCAGCAGCTTAGGGACAGGGGGCCGGTATGGCTACACCTTC,CASSLGTGGRYGYTF
-,TRBV5-1,few,TRBJ2-2,TGCGCCAGCAGCACTAGTAAAGCCGCTCGCTCCGGGGAGCTGTTTTTT,CASSTSKAARSGELFF
-,TRBV7-2,many,TRBJ2-6,TGTGCCAGCAGACCGACAGGCTCTGGGGCCAACGTCCTGACTTTC,CASRPTGSGANVLTF
TRBD2,TRBV29-1,few,TRBJ2-7,TGCAGCGTTGGGGGTCCTAGCGGGACGGGTCTTGGCGAGCAGTACTTC,CSVGGPSGTGLGEQYF
-,TRBV2,-,TRBJ2-7,TGTGCCAGCAGTGGACAGTCTTACTCCTACGAGCAGTACTTC,CASSGQSYSYEQYF
-,TRBV9,-,TRBJ2-7,TGTGCCAGCAGCCTCTCCTCACAGGGCCACCTGTCCTTC,CASSLSSQGHLSF
-,TRBV12-3/TRBV12-4,-,TRBJ1-2,TGTGCCAGCAGTAAATACACCTCGGTAGATGGCTACACCTTC,CASSKYTSVDGYTF
-,TRBV29-1,-,TRBJ1-1,TGCAGCGTTGGTAAAGGGACCGACACTGAAGCTTTCTTT,CSVGKGTDTEAFF
TRBD1,TRBV19,-,TRBJ1-1,TGTGCCAGTAGTATAGATCTCCAGGGGGCCGACACTGAAGCTTTCTTT,CASSIDLQGADTEAFF
-,TRBV25-1,many,TRBJ1-6,TGTGCCAGCAGTTTCCGGGCCGATTCACCCCTCCACTTT,CASSFRADSPLHF
-,TRBV9,few,TRBJ2-5,TGTGCCAGCAGCGCCCGCGTCTCGTTAAGGACCTCCCTGTACCAAGAGACCCAGTACTTC,CASSARVSLRTSLYQETQYF
-,TRBV10-3,-,TRBJ2-7,TGTGCCACCCTCCCCGGGGACGAGCAGTACTTC,CATLPGDEQYF
-,TRBV12-3/TRBV12-4,-,TRBJ2-7,TGTGCCAGCAGTCCTCCCGAGGGGTACTACGAGCAGTACTTC,CASSPPEGYYEQYF
-,TRBV19,-,TRBJ1-1,TGTGCCAGTAGTATTTATGAAGCAATGAACACTGAAGCTTTCTTT,CASSIYEAMNTEAFF
-,TRBV10-3,-,TRBJ1-5,TGTGCCATCAGAGAGGCAGGGGATGTTCAGCCCCAGCATTTT,CAIREAGDVQPQHF